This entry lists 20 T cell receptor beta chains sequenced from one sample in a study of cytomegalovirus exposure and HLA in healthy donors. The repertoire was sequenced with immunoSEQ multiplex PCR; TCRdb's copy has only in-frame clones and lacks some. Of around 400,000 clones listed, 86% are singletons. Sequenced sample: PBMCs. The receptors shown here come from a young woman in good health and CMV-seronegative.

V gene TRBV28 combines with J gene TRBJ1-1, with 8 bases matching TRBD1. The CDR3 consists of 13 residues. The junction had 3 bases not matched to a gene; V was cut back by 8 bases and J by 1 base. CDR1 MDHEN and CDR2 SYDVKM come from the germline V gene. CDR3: CASAGTGNTEAFF. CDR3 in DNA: TGTGCCAGCGCCGGGACAGGGAACACTGAAGCTTTCTTT. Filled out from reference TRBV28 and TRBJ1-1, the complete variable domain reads DVKVTQSSRYLVKRTGEKVFLECVQDMDHENMFWYRQDPGLGLRLIYFSYDVKMKEKGDIPEGYSVSREKKERFSLILESASTNQTSMYLCASAGTGNTEAFFGQGTRLTVV.

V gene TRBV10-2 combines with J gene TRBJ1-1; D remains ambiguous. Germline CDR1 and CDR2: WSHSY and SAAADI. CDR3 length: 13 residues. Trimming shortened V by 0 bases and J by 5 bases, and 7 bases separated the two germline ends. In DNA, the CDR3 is TGCGCCAGCAGTGAGTCGACCGGGACTGAAGCTTTCTTT. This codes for CASSESTGTEAFF.

The CDR3 reads CATSTQGLWPEAFF. CDR3 sequence (DNA): TGTGCCACCAGCACACAGGGGTTATGGCCTGAAGCTTTCTTT. The chain combines TRBV15 with TRBJ1-1, with 7 bases lining up with TRBD1. Germline V gene lookup returns CDR1 LNHNV and CDR2 YYDKDF (reference sequence). The CDR3 has 14 amino acids. V lost 4 bases and J lost 6; bases outside the gene matches: 8. Using reference TRBV15 and TRBJ1-1 for the parts outside the CDR3, the full variable domain is DAMVIQNPRYQVTQFGKPVTLSCSQTLNHNVMYWYQQKSSQAPKLLFHYYDKDFNNEADTPDNFQSRRPNTSFCFLDIRSPGLGDTAMYLCATSTQGLWPEAFFGQGTRLTVV.

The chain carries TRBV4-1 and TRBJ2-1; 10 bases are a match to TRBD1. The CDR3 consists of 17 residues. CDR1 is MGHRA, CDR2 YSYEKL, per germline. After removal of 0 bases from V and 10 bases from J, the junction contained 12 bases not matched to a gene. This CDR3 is CASSQDEGRTGGKEQFF. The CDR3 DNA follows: TGCGCCAGCAGCCAAGATGAGGGCAGGACAGGGGGAAAGGAGCAGTTCTTC.

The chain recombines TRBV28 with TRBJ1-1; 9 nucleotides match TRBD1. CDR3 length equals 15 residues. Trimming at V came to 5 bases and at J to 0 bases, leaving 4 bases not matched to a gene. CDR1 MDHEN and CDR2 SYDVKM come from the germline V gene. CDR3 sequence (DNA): TGTGCCAGCAGTATCGGGACAGGGTTGAACACTGAAGCTTTCTTT. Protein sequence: CASSIGTGLNTEAFF.

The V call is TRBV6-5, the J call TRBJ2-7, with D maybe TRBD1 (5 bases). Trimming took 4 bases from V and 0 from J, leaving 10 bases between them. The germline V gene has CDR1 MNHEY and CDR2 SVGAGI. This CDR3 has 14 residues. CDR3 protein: CASSSRTGSYEQYF. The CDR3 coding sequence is TGTGCCAGCAGTTCACGCACAGGCTCCTACGAGCAGTACTTC.

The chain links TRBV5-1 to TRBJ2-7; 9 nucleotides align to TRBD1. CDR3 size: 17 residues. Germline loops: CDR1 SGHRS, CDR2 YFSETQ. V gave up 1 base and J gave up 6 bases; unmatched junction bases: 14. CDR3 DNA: TGCGCCAGCAGCTTGCGGAGCCCGGGACAGGGTCTACTCGAGCAGTACTTC. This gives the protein CASSLRSPGQGLLEQYF.

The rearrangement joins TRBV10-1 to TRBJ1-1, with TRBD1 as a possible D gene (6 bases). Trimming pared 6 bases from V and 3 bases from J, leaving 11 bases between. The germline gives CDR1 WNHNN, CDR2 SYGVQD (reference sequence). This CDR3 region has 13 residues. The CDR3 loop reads CASSTDRYTEAFF. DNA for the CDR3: TGCGCCAGCAGCACGGACAGATACACTGAAGCTTTCTTT.

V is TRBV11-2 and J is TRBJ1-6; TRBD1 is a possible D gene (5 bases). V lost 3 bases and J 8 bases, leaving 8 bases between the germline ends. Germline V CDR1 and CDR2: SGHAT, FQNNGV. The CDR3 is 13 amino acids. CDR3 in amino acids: CASSFQGDSPLHF. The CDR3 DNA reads TGTGCCAGCAGCTTTCAGGGTGATTCACCCCTCCACTTT.

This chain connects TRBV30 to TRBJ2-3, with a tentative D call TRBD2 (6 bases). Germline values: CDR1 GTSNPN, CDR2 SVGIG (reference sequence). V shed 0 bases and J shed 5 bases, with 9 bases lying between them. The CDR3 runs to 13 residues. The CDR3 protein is CAWSVLAEDTQYF. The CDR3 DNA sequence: TGTGCCTGGAGTGTACTAGCTGAAGATACGCAGTATTTT.

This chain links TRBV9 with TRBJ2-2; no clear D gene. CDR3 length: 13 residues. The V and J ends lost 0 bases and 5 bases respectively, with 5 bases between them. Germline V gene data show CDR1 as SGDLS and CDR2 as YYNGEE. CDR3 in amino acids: CASSVAGTGELFF. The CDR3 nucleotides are TGTGCCAGCAGCGTAGCCGGGACCGGGGAGCTGTTTTTT.

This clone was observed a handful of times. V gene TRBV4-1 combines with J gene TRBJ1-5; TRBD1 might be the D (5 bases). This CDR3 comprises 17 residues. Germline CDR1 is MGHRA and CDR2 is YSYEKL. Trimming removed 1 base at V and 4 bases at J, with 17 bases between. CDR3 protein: CASSQGPNRGWNQPQHF. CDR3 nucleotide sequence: TGCGCCAGCAGCCAAGGGCCCAATAGGGGATGGAATCAGCCCCAGCATTTT.

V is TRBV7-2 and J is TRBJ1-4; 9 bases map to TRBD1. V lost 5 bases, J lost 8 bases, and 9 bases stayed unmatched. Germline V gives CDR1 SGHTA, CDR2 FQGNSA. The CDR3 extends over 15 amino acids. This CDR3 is CASSLSPGTGEKLFF. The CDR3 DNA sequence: TGTGCCAGCAGCCTCTCTCCCGGGACAGGGGAAAAACTGTTTTTT.

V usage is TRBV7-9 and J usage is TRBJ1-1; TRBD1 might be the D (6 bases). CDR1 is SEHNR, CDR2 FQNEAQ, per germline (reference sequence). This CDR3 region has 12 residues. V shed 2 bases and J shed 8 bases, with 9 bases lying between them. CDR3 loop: CASSLHREEAFF. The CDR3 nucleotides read TGTGCCAGCAGCTTACACAGGGAGGAAGCTTTCTTT.

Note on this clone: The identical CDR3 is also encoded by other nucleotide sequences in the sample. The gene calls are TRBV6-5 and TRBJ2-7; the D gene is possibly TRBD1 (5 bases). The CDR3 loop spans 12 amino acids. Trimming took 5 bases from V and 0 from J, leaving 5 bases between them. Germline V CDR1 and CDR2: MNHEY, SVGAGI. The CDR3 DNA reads TGTGCCAGCAGTAGGGGCTCCTACGAGCAGTACTTC. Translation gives CASSRGSYEQYF.

The CDR3 sequence: CASSHLFAGGAYRNSPLHF. As DNA, the CDR3 is TGTGCCAGCAGCCACCTTTTTGCGGGGGGCGCCTATAGGAATTCACCCCTCCACTTT. The rearrangement links TRBV28 to TRBJ1-6; maybe TRBD1 (6 bases). Germline V CDR1 and CDR2: MDHEN, SYDVKM. The CDR3 covers 19 residues. V dropped 6 bases and J dropped 7 bases, with 28 bases sitting between them.

This CDR3 reads CASSYGSYSNQPQHF. For the CDR3, the DNA is TGTGCCAGCAGCTACGGGAGTTATAGCAATCAGCCCCAGCATTTT. This rearrangement joins TRBV6-1 to TRBJ1-5; D is undetermined. Trimming took 6 bases from V and 0 from J, leaving 12 bases between them. This CDR3 has 15 residues. Germline V gives CDR1 MNHNS, CDR2 SASEGT.

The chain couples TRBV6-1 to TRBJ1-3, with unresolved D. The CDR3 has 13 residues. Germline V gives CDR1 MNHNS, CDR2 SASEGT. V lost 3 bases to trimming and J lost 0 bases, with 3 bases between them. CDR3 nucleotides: TGTGCCAGCAGTGACATCTCTGGAAACACCATATATTTT. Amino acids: CASSDISGNTIYF.

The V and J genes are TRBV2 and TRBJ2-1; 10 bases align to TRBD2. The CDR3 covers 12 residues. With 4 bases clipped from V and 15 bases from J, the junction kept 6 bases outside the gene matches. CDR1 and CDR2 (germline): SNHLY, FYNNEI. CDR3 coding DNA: TGTGCCAGCAGTGCTACTAGCGGGGAGAGGTTCTTC. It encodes CASSATSGERFF. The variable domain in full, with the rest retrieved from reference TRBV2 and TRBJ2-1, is EPEVTQTPSHQVTQMGQEVILRCVPISNHLYFYWYRQILGQKVEFLVSFYNNEISEKSEIFDDQFSVERPDGSNFTLKIRSTKLEDSAMYFCASSATSGERFFGPGTRLTVL.

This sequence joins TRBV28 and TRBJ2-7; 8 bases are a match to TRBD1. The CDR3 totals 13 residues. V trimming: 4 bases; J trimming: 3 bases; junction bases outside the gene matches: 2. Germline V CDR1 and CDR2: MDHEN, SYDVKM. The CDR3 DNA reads TGTGCCAGCAGTTGGGACAGGTTCTACGAGCAGTACTTC. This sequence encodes CASSWDRFYEQYF.